These 32 T cell receptor beta chains came from one sample sequenced in a study of T-cell memory formation after mild COVID-19. In TCRdb, the 5' RACE reads were re-called with MiXCR into one record per CDR3 protein. This table has about 27,000 distinct CDR3 sequences, around 15% appearing once. Sequenced: PBMCs or a T cell subset sorted from them (not recorded which). Receptors were obtained from an adult who had mild COVID-19 (a few samples of this study predate the infection). Cell type and time point are not known.

This clonotype has a handful of counts. This chain uses TRBV28 with TRBJ2-5, with 11 positions matching TRBD1. The CDR3 covers 15 residues. CDR1 and CDR2 from the germline V gene are MDHEN and SYDVKM. The J segment lost 4 bases and the V segment lost 6 bases, leaving 7 bases of the junction unmatched. In nucleotides, the CDR3 is TGTGCCAGCAGCCTGGACAGGGGGCGGGCAGAGACCCAGTACTTC. It specifies CASSLDRGRAETQYF. The whole variable domain, remainder taken from reference TRBV28 and TRBJ2-5, is DVKVTQSSRYLVKRTGEKVFLECVQDMDHENMFWYRQDPGLGLRLIYFSYDVKMKEKGDIPEGYSVSREKKERFSLILESASTNQTSMYLCASSLDRGRAETQYFGPGTRLLVL.

The chain is built from TRBV5-1 and TRBJ2-7; possible D gene TRBD2, 5 bases. Trimming shortened V by 0 bases and J by 2 bases, and 6 bases separated the two germline ends. The CDR3 runs to 13 residues. Germline V CDR1 and CDR2: SGHRS, YFSETQ. The CDR3 DNA sequence: TGCGCCAGCAGCTTGGCGAGGGCCTACGAGCAGTACTTC. It codes for CASSLARAYEQYF.

Ten or more counts support this clonotype. The chain links TRBV6-2 or TRBV6-3 to TRBJ1-5; unclear D gene. V gave up 2 bases and J gave up 0 bases, with 20 bases separating them. CDR1 and CDR2 (germline): MNHEY, SVGEGT. The CDR3 totals 19 residues. The CDR3 loop reads CASSYVLGITSYSNQPQHF. CDR3 bases: TGTGCCAGCAGTTACGTTCTCGGCATCACCTCTTATAGCAATCAGCCCCAGCATTTT.

This clonotype has at least ten counts. The rearrangement joins TRBV24-1 to TRBJ2-3; TRBD1 aligns across 12 bases. Germline values: CDR1 KGHDR, CDR2 SFDVKD. V gave up 4 bases and J gave up 6 bases; unmatched junction bases: 4. This CDR3 contains 15 residues. The CDR3 here is CATSERDRGLDTQYF. The CDR3 DNA follows: TGTGCCACCAGTGAACGGGACAGGGGGCTGGATACGCAGTATTTT.

This clonotype has a count of ten or more. The chain joins TRBV20-1 to TRBJ2-5; 10 bases line up with TRBD1. V was clipped by 5 bases and J by 4 bases; unmatched bases: 4. The CDR3 length is 13 residues. Germline V gene sequence: CDR1 DFQATT, CDR2 SNEGSKA (reference sequence). This CDR3 reads CSASGTGVETQYF. The CDR3 DNA sequence: TGCAGTGCTTCCGGGACAGGGGTAGAGACCCAGTACTTC.

This clonotype has a count of ten or more. The chain recombines TRBV5-1 with TRBJ2-7, with 7 bases identical to TRBD1. Germline CDR1 SGHRS, CDR2 YFSETQ. The CDR3 totals 14 residues. With 3 bases clipped from V and 7 bases from J, the junction kept 10 bases outside the gene matches. The CDR3 here is CASSSGTATQEQYF. The CDR3 bases are TGCGCCAGCAGCTCCGGGACAGCAACTCAGGAGCAGTACTTC.

This clonotype came up many times. The CDR3 loop is CASSVGTGDQPQHF. The CDR3 nucleotides are TGCGCCAGCAGCGTCGGGACAGGGGATCAGCCCCAGCATTTT. V gene TRBV4-3 combines with J gene TRBJ1-5; 10 bases are shared with TRBD1. The germline CDR1 and CDR2 sequences are LGHNA and YSLEER. The junction had 3 bases not matched to a gene; V was cut back by 5 bases and J by 5 bases. The CDR3 covers 14 residues.

This clonotype was counted between two and nine times. V gene TRBV3-1 combines with J gene TRBJ1-2; TRBD1 agrees at 7 bases. CDR3 length equals 15 residues. Germline assignment: CDR1 LGHDT and CDR2 YNNKEL (reference sequence). Trimming at V came to 4 bases and at J to 6 bases, leaving 11 bases not matched to a gene. The CDR3 DNA is TGTGCCAGCAGCCCCCCGGGAGGGGGCGGTGATGGCTACACCTTC. Its protein product is CASSPPGGGGDGYTF.

At least ten counts were recorded for this clonotype. The genes are TRBV6-1 and TRBJ1-1; tentative D call: TRBD1 (5 bases). Germline V gene sequence: CDR1 MNHNS, CDR2 SASEGT. Trimming removed 4 bases at V and 1 base at J, with 19 bases between. CDR3 length: 17 amino acids. CDR3 in amino acids: CASSGPTQGRRNTEAFF. The CDR3 DNA sequence: TGTGCCAGCAGTGGTCCTACTCAGGGTCGCCGGAACACTGAAGCTTTCTTT.

This clonotype was detected many times. The chain recombines TRBV12-3 or TRBV12-4 with TRBJ1-3, with D maybe TRBD1 (6 bases). The CDR3 extends over 15 amino acids. V gave up 6 bases and J gave up 1 base, with 13 bases separating them. CDR3 loop: CASSLGGPSGNTIYF. Written as DNA, the CDR3 is TGTGCCAGCAGCCTTGGGGGCCCATCTGGAAACACCATATATTTT.

At least ten counts were recorded for this clonotype. The genes are TRBV21-1 and TRBJ2-7; TRBD1, as called in the table, went unchecked against the DNA. TRBV21-1 is an annotated pseudogene. The CDR3 is 14 amino acids. The CDR3 here is CASTPQGQGYEQYF. The DNA of the CDR3 is TGTGCCAGCACCCCGCAGGGACAGGGGTACGAGCAGTACTTC.

This clonotype came up many times. The genes are TRBV5-1 and TRBJ2-7; 9 positions match TRBD1. V lost 0 bases, J lost 5 bases, and 9 bases stayed unmatched. The V gene's germline CDR1 is SGHRS and CDR2 YFSETQ. There are 16 residues in the CDR3. CDR3 in DNA: TGCGCCAGCAGCTTGGACCCGGGACAGGGTTCGCACGAGCAGTACTTC. This translates into CASSLDPGQGSHEQYF.

This clonotype was counted ten times or more. The gene calls are TRBV2 and TRBJ1-1, with 7 bases that match TRBD1. J lost 2 bases, V lost 8 bases, and 2 bases had no gene match. The CDR3 sequence is 12 residues long. Germline V gene data show CDR1 as SNHLY and CDR2 as FYNNEI. For the CDR3, the DNA is TGTGCCAGCGACAGGGAAAACACTGAAGCTTTCTTT. Its protein product is CASDRENTEAFF.

This clonotype came up many times. The chain has TRBV20-1 and TRBJ1-6; TRBD1 matches at 10 bases. CDR1 and CDR2 (germline): DFQATT, SNEGSKA (reference sequence). With 3 bases clipped from V and 7 bases from J, the junction kept 0 bases outside the gene matches. There are 13 residues in the CDR3. Here the CDR3 reads CSARGQGNSPLHF. The CDR3, as DNA: TGCAGTGCTAGGGGACAGGGGAATTCACCCCTCCACTTT.

The rearrangement uses TRBV18 and TRBJ1-1, with D perhaps matching TRBD1 (6 bases). Between the trimmed V and J ends, which lost 3 bases and 4 bases, there was a span of 15 bases. The length of the CDR3 is 15 residues. Germline V gene data show CDR1 as KGHSH and CDR2 as LQKENI. The CDR3 reads CASSPTQTGITEAFF. The DNA of the CDR3 is TGTGCCAGCTCACCGACCCAAACAGGGATCACTGAAGCTTTCTTT.

This clonotype was observed many times. The rearrangement joins TRBV7-6 to TRBJ2-2; 8 nucleotides match TRBD1. The V segment lost 4 bases and the J segment 2 bases; nucleotides outside the gene matches: 3. CDR1 is SGHVS and CDR2 is FNYEAQ in the germline V gene. There are 15 residues in the CDR3. CDR3 DNA sequence: TGTGCCAGCAGCTGGACAGGGACAAACACCGGGGAGCTGTTTTTT. It encodes CASSWTGTNTGELFF.

This clonotype was seen repeatedly, ten times or more. The genes are TRBV2 and TRBJ1-4; D remains ambiguous. The germline CDR1 and CDR2 sequences are SNHLY and FYNNEI. V lost 7 bases and J 4 bases, leaving 10 bases between the germline ends. The CDR3 loop spans 13 amino acids. The CDR3 loop is CASNWVLNEKLFF. The CDR3 DNA reads as TGTGCCAGCAATTGGGTTCTTAATGAAAAACTGTTTTTT.

The V gene is TRBV29-1, the J gene TRBJ2-5; 10 bases align to TRBD2. Germline CDR1 SQVTM, CDR2 ANQGSEA. This CDR3 is built from 13 residues. The CDR3 DNA follows: TGCAGTTCTTGGACTAGCGGTGAAGAGACCCAGTACTTC. Protein product: CSSWTSGEETQYF.

By its share, this clonotype is medium-sized. This rearrangement joins TRBV5-1 to TRBJ2-5; 13 nucleotides match TRBD2. The CDR3 extends over 16 amino acids. Germline V gene lookup returns CDR1 SGHRS and CDR2 YFSETQ. Trimming took 5 bases from V and 4 from J; bases not matched to a gene: 8. The CDR3 sequence: CASSPMTSGGRETQYF. The CDR3 nucleotides are TGCGCCAGCAGTCCTATGACTAGCGGGGGGCGAGAGACCCAGTACTTC.

In its sample, this clonotype was seen a few times. The V and J genes are TRBV7-9 and TRBJ2-5; maybe TRBD1 (6 bases). With 1 base removed from V and 3 bases from J, the gap between germline ends came to 12 bases. This CDR3 contains 15 residues. Germline V lookup: CDR1 SEHNR, CDR2 FQNEAQ (reference sequence). The CDR3 protein is CASSLGRTEKETQYF. The CDR3 bases are TGTGCCAGCAGCTTAGGTAGGACAGAGAAAGAGACCCAGTACTTC. The full variable domain, in which reference TRBV7-9 and TRBJ2-5 provide the parts outside the CDR3, is DTGVSQNPRHKITKRGQNVTFRCDPISEHNRLYWYRQTLGQGPEFLTYFQNEAQLEKSRLLSDRFSAERPKGSFSTLEIQRTEQGDSAMYLCASSLGRTEKETQYFGPGTRLLVL.

The genes are TRBV30 and TRBJ1-6; no reliable D call. The CDR3 loop spans 13 amino acids. The V and J ends lost 1 base and 10 bases respectively, with 11 bases between them. From germline, CDR1 is GTSNPN and CDR2 SVGIG (reference sequence). CDR3 DNA sequence: TGTGCCTGGAGTGCCACGACGGGGTCACCCCTCCACTTT. Translation: CAWSATTGSPLHF.

In this sample, this clonotype turned up many times. V is TRBV12-3 or TRBV12-4 and J is TRBJ2-5, with D tentatively TRBD2 (6 bases). This CDR3 contains 13 residues. V was shortened by 6 bases and J by 1 base, with 9 bases between the two germline ends. CDR3 region: CASRRGIQETQYF. As DNA, the CDR3 is TGTGCCAGCAGGCGGGGCATCCAAGAGACCCAGTACTTC.

This clonotype has ten or more counts. V is TRBV7-2 and J is TRBJ2-1; D perhaps matches TRBD2 (5 bases). Germline CDR1 and CDR2: SGHTA and FQGNSA. Trimming removed 0 bases from V and 9 bases from J, with 15 bases in between. CDR3 size: 15 residues. The CDR3 region has the DNA TGTGCCAGCAGCTTAGCTTCTGGGAGTTCCAGTGAGCAGTTCTTC. Residues: CASSLASGSSSEQFF.

This clonotype was detected a few times. The J gene is TRBJ2-5, the V gene TRBV24-1; 14 bases fit TRBD2. Germline CDR1 is KGHDR and CDR2 is SFDVKD. Losses at the gene ends were 0 bases for V and 4 bases for J; bases not matched to a gene: 6. CDR3 size: 18 residues. The CDR3 here is CATSDLQGTSGSGETQYF. In DNA form, the CDR3 reads TGTGCCACCAGTGATTTGCAGGGGACTAGCGGGAGTGGAGAGACCCAGTACTTC.

The gene calls are TRBV13 and TRBJ2-7; D gene ambiguous. CDR1 is PRHDT, CDR2 FYEKMQ, per germline (reference sequence). Trimming stripped 6 bases from V and 6 bases from J, with 9 bases between. The CDR3 has 11 residues. The CDR3 DNA is TGTGCCAGCAGTTTACGAGCCGAGCAGTACTTC. This translates into CASSLRAEQYF.

In its sample, this clonotype was seen a few times. This rearrangement joins TRBV12-3 or TRBV12-4 to TRBJ2-1, with 8 bases aligning to TRBD2. The CDR3 contains 15 residues. Losses at the gene ends were 1 base for V and 5 bases for J; bases not matched to a gene: 4. Here the CDR3 DNA reads TGTGCCAGCAGTTTAGGGAGCGGGAGAGACAATGAGCAGTTCTTC. This gives the protein CASSLGSGRDNEQFF.

This clonotype showed up many times. This chain's CDR3 is CASSPTGNTEAFF. In DNA form, the CDR3 reads TGTGCCAGCAGTCCGACAGGTAACACTGAAGCTTTCTTT. This rearrangement joins TRBV12-3 or TRBV12-4 to TRBJ1-1; D perhaps matches TRBD1 (6 bases). This CDR3 spans 13 amino acids. Trimming cost V 5 bases and J 2 bases, with 9 bases left between them.

This clonotype was observed a handful of times. V is TRBV6-5 and J is TRBJ1-2; 7 positions match TRBD1. Trimming cost V 1 base and J 3 bases; bases outside gene matches: 8. CDR1 is MNHEY, CDR2 SVGAGI, per germline. The CDR3 covers 16 residues. CDR3 in amino acids: CASSYFGRGRDYGYTF. Written as DNA, the CDR3 is TGTGCCAGCAGTTACTTCGGAAGGGGGCGAGACTATGGCTACACCTTC.

This clonotype was picked up many times. The V gene is TRBV18, the J gene TRBJ2-6; no clear D. This CDR3 region has 16 residues. CDR1 KGHSH and CDR2 LQKENI come from the germline V gene. Trimming cost V 5 bases and J 0 bases, with 11 bases left between them. CDR3 sequence: CASSAARSSGANVLTF. CDR3 nucleotides: TGTGCCAGCTCAGCGGCTAGGTCCTCTGGGGCCAACGTCCTGACTTTC.

This clonotype was found many times. The gene calls are TRBV7-9 and TRBJ2-1, with a weak D call TRBD2 (7 bases). The CDR3 consists of 16 residues. Deletions cut 3 bases from V and 10 bases from J, with 22 bases between. Germline loops: CDR1 SEHNR, CDR2 FQNEAQ (reference sequence). The CDR3 reads CASSLEGGGRVREQFF. For the CDR3, the DNA is TGTGCCAGCAGCTTGGAAGGGGGGGGCAGAGTTCGGGAGCAGTTCTTC.

This clonotype showed up many times. This chain links TRBV20-1 with TRBJ2-7; possible D gene TRBD2, 5 bases. Germline lookup yields CDR1 DFQATT and CDR2 SNEGSKA (reference sequence). Deletions cut 5 bases from V and 3 bases from J, with 14 bases between. This CDR3 comprises 13 residues. CDR3 in amino acids: CSAAGLALYEQYF. DNA of the CDR3: TGCAGTGCTGCGGGCCTAGCTCTCTACGAGCAGTACTTC.

This clonotype was found a few times. The chain joins TRBV7-9 to TRBJ2-1; 7 nucleotides match TRBD1. This CDR3 region has 14 residues. Unmatched junction bases numbered 11, after V lost 7 bases and J lost 8 bases. Per the germline V gene, CDR1 is SEHNR and CDR2 is FQNEAQ (reference sequence). The CDR3 DNA reads TGTGCCAGCACCCTCGTGACAGGGATCGATGAGCAGTTCTTC. This encodes CASTLVTGIDEQFF.